The next 9 T cell receptor beta chains were all read from a single sample in a study of cytomegalovirus exposure and HLA in healthy donors. It was with 60 Vbeta and 13 Jbeta primers that the PCR ran. The data were produced by immunoSEQ multiplex PCR, yet TCRdb's version contains in-frame clones alone and is incomplete. The profile shows some 190,000 clones, roughly 82% of them singletons. The sequenced sample was PBMCs. The receptors shown here come from a middle-aged man in good health and CMV-seronegative.

V and J are TRBV10-3 and TRBJ1-2, with 8 bases lining up with TRBD1. Germline V lookup: CDR1 ENHRY, CDR2 SYGVKD. The CDR3 covers 14 residues. The V gene end was trimmed by 7 bases and the J gene end by 5 bases; junction bases not matched to a gene: 9. CDR3 nucleotides: TGTGCCATCACTGGCGGACAGGGAGGGTATGGCTACACCTTC. The encoded protein is CAITGGQGGYGYTF.

This clone was found a few times. CDR3 amino acids: CASSPYTSGRTADTQYF. In DNA form, the CDR3 reads TGTGCCAGCAGCCCCTATACTAGCGGGCGGACGGCAGATACGCAGTATTTT. The rearrangement joins TRBV7-3 to TRBJ2-3, with 9 bases lining up with TRBD2. Looked up from germline, CDR1 is SGHTA and CDR2 is FQGTGA. The CDR3 consists of 17 residues. Trimming removed 5 bases from V and 4 bases from J; junction bases left unmatched: 13.

This chain joins TRBV7-9 and TRBJ2-3; 8 bases map to TRBD2. V lost 5 bases to trimming and J lost 5 bases; unmatched junction nucleotides: 12. The CDR3 length is 16 residues. Germline values: CDR1 SEHNR, CDR2 FQNEAQ (reference sequence). CDR3 DNA: TGTGCCAGCAGCCCCCCTGGGCGGGAGGATATAGATACGCAGTATTTT. This encodes CASSPPGREDIDTQYF.

This clone was recorded a few times. The gene calls are TRBV6-4 and TRBJ1-2; D gene unclear. V was clipped by 2 bases and J by 8 bases, with 9 bases between them. This CDR3 comprises 12 residues. Germline CDR1 is MRHNA and CDR2 is SNTAGT. The CDR3 region is CASSDKEWGYTF. The CDR3 DNA reads as TGTGCCAGCAGTGACAAAGAGTGGGGCTACACCTTC.

This sequence joins TRBV5-1 and TRBJ1-5; 9 bases match TRBD1. From germline, CDR1 is SGHRS and CDR2 YFSETQ. Unmatched junction bases numbered 1, after V lost 3 bases and J lost 6 bases. The CDR3 is 13 amino acids. CDR3 nucleotides: TGCGCCAGCAGCTCGGACAGGGGTCAGCCCCAGCATTTT. Translation: CASSSDRGQPQHF.

The chain links TRBV7-3 to TRBJ2-2; the D gene is possibly TRBD1 (6 bases). Germline V gene data show CDR1 as SGHTA and CDR2 as FQGTGA. The length of the CDR3 is 17 residues. V dropped 5 bases and J dropped 6 bases, with 22 bases sitting between them. CDR3 loop: CASSRDNSRNAAGELFF. The CDR3 DNA is TGTGCCAGCAGCCGGGACAACTCCCGAAACGCTGCCGGGGAGCTGTTTTTT. The full variable domain, in which reference TRBV7-3 and TRBJ2-2 provide the parts outside the CDR3, is GAGVSQTPSNKVTEKGKYVELRCDPISGHTALYWYRQSLGQGPEFLIYFQGTGAADDSGLPNDRFFAVRPEGSVSTLKIQRTERGDSAVYLCASSRDNSRNAAGELFFGEGSRLTVL.

The gene calls are TRBV28 and TRBJ2-7, with D possibly being TRBD1 (5 bases). This CDR3 contains 13 residues. Trimming left V 6 bases short and J 3 bases short, with 12 bases between. Germline V gene lookup returns CDR1 MDHEN and CDR2 SYDVKM. The CDR3 sequence: CASSGRQIYEQYF. For the CDR3, the DNA is TGTGCCAGCAGCGGTAGACAGATCTACGAGCAGTACTTC. The full variable domain, rest sourced from reference TRBV28 and TRBJ2-7, is DVKVTQSSRYLVKRTGEKVFLECVQDMDHENMFWYRQDPGLGLRLIYFSYDVKMKEKGDIPEGYSVSREKKERFSLILESASTNQTSMYLCASSGRQIYEQYFGPGTRLTVT.

This chain connects TRBV7-6 to TRBJ2-5, with D unclear. The germline CDR1 and CDR2 sequences are SGHVS and FNYEAQ. V was shortened by 1 base and J by 4 bases, with 19 bases between the two germline ends. CDR3 length: 17 residues. The CDR3 bases are TGTGCCAGCAGCTTAGTTCCCGCAGCGCCGGTGGGAGAGACCCAGTACTTC. Residues: CASSLVPAAPVGETQYF. Complete variable domain (other parts from reference TRBV7-6 and TRBJ2-5): GAGVSQSPRYKVTKRGQDVALRCDPISGHVSLYWYRQALGQGPEFLTYFNYEAQQDKSGLPNDRFSAERPEGSISTLTIQRTEQRDSAMYRCASSLVPAAPVGETQYFGPGTRLLVL.

V gene TRBV7-9 combines with J gene TRBJ2-3; unclear D gene. CDR1 and CDR2 from the germline V gene are SEHNR and FQNEAQ (reference sequence). V was trimmed by 1 base and J by 0 bases, leaving 11 bases between them. The CDR3 has 16 amino acids. The CDR3 loop is CASSLGAGHSTDTQYF. Written as DNA, the CDR3 is TGTGCCAGCAGCTTAGGCGCAGGCCATAGCACAGATACGCAGTATTTT.